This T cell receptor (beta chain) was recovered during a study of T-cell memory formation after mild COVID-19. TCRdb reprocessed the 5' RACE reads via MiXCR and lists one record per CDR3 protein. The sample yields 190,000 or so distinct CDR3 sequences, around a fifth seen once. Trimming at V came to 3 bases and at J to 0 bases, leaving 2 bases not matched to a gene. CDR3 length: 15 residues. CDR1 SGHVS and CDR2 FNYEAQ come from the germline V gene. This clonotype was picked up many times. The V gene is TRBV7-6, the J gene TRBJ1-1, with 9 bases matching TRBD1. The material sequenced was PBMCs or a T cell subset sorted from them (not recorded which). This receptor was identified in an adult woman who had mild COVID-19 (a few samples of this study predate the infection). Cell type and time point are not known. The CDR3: CASSFGTGMNTEAFF. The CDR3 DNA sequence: TGTGCCAGCAGCTTCGGGACAGGGATGAACACTGAAGCTTTCTTT. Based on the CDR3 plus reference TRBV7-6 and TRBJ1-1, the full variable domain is GAGVSQSPRYKVTKRGQDVALRCDPISGHVSLYWYRQALGQGPEFLTYFNYEAQQDKSGLPNDRFSAERPEGSISTLTIQRTEQRDSAMYRCASSFGTGMNTEAFFGQGTRLTVV.